The 10 T cell receptor beta chains below come from one sample, sequenced in a study of T cells after posttransplantation cyclophosphamide. TCRdb's copy holds only in-frame clones and misses some; the assay was immunoSEQ multiplex PCR. The repertoire consists of under 45,000 clones, none detected only once. Sequencing was performed on PBMCs. The source is a woman between 50 and 59 years old in good health and a related stem cell transplant donor.

This clone occurred many times. This chain joins TRBV28 and TRBJ2-4; D unclear. The V end was cut by 5 bases, the J end by 1 base, with 12 bases between. Germline V lookup: CDR1 MDHEN, CDR2 SYDVKM. The CDR3 runs to 15 residues. The CDR3 bases are TGTGCCAGCAGTCCCTCAACAGCCGCCAAAAACATTCAGTACTTC. As protein: CASSPSTAAKNIQYF.

This clone was counted many times. The CDR3 loop is CASSLGRGGATDTQYF. As DNA, the CDR3 is TGTGCCAGCAGCTTAGGCCGCGGGGGGGCAACAGATACGCAGTATTTT. V usage is TRBV11-2 and J usage is TRBJ2-3; 9 bases match TRBD2. J was trimmed by 3 bases and V by 1 base; bases with no gene match: 5. CDR3 length: 16 amino acids. In germline, CDR1 is SGHAT, CDR2 FQNNGV. The full variable domain, rest sourced from reference TRBV11-2 and TRBJ2-3, is EAGVAQSPRYKIIEKRQSVAFWCNPISGHATLYWYQQILGQGPKLLIQFQNNGVVDDSQLPKDRFSAERLKGVDSTLKIQPAKLEDSAVYLCASSLGRGGATDTQYFGPGTRLTVL.

This clone occurred many times. V and J are TRBV5-1 and TRBJ2-1; TRBD2 matches at 9 bases. The CDR3 sequence is 18 residues long. The J segment lost 6 bases and the V segment lost 1 base, leaving 14 bases of the junction unmatched. Germline lookup yields CDR1 SGHRS and CDR2 YFSETQ. DNA for the CDR3: TGCGCCAGCAGCTTGATTGTTAGCGGGGGTACTCCCTTCAATGAGCAGTTCTTC. Amino acid sequence: CASSLIVSGGTPFNEQFF.

This clone appeared many times. The CDR3 reads CAWSVTGNYGYTF. CDR3 nucleotide sequence: TGTGCCTGGAGTGTAACAGGGAACTATGGCTACACCTTC. The chain carries TRBV30 and TRBJ1-2; D possibly corresponds to TRBD1 (6 bases). Between the trimmed V and J ends, which lost 0 bases and 2 bases, there was a span of 7 bases. Germline CDR1 and CDR2: GTSNPN and SVGIG (reference sequence). The CDR3 totals 13 residues.

This clone was recorded many times. This chain connects TRBV7-3 to TRBJ2-1; 11 nucleotides align to TRBD2. CDR1 and CDR2 from the germline V gene are SGHTA and FQGTGA. The CDR3 extends over 15 amino acids. The V and J ends lost 1 base and 8 bases, in that order; junction bases with no gene match: 4. The CDR3 reads CASSLMASGGYEQFF. CDR3 DNA sequence: TGTGCCAGCAGCTTAATGGCTAGCGGGGGGTATGAGCAGTTCTTC.

At least ten counts were recorded for this clone. V gene TRBV10-1 combines with J gene TRBJ2-7, with 15 bases that match TRBD2. With 6 bases clipped from V and 4 bases from J, the junction kept 4 bases outside the gene matches. CDR1 is WNHNN, CDR2 SYGVQD, per germline (reference sequence). The CDR3 spans 15 residues. Here the CDR3 reads CASRNGLAGGYEQYF. CDR3 DNA sequence: TGCGCCAGCAGGAACGGACTAGCGGGGGGGTACGAGCAGTACTTC.

This clone was recorded many times. J is TRBJ2-7 and V is TRBV27; maybe TRBD1 (5 bases). Germline assignment: CDR1 MNHEY and CDR2 SMNVEV (reference sequence). This CDR3 has 12 amino acids. Trimming removed 5 bases at V and 4 bases at J, with 9 bases between. This chain's CDR3 is CASSLKGYEQYF. The DNA of the CDR3 is TGTGCCAGCAGTCTAAAGGGGTACGAGCAGTACTTC.

This clone was seen ten or more times. This sequence joins TRBV6-4 and TRBJ1-2; 8 nucleotides match TRBD1. The length of the CDR3 is 17 residues. The V gene's germline CDR1 is MRHNA and CDR2 SNTAGT. V dropped 2 bases and J dropped 7; count of bases not matched to a gene: 15. In DNA, the CDR3 is TGTGCCAGCAGTGACCGCTTCCAGACAGGGGAGTCGAGTGGCTACACCTTC. It codes for CASSDRFQTGESSGYTF.

This clone was recorded at least ten times. This chain links TRBV11-2 with TRBJ2-7, with TRBD1 matching 7 bases. This CDR3 is 17 amino acids long. V shed 5 bases and J 0 bases; nucleotides not matched to a gene: 13. In germline, CDR1 is SGHAT, CDR2 FQNNGV. The CDR3 DNA reads TGTGCCAGCAGCGCCAGGCCCGGGACAGACTTCTCCTACGAGCAGTACTTC. It translates to CASSARPGTDFSYEQYF.

This clone appeared many times. The chain uses TRBV7-8 and TRBJ1-5; 11 nucleotides line up with TRBD1. Germline CDR1 and CDR2: SGHVS and FQNEAQ. This CDR3 is 15 amino acids long. Unmatched junction bases numbered 5, after V lost 4 bases and J lost 6 bases. CDR3 residues: CASSSLDRGLQPQHF. The CDR3 coding sequence is TGTGCCAGCAGCTCCTTGGACAGGGGGCTTCAGCCCCAGCATTTT.